The text below deals with one TCR beta chain. Its antigen is still unknown. The data were obtained in a study of long-term antiretroviral therapy in people with HIV. Study-level points and caveats: Across all time points, the repertoire was dominated by clones that expanded before ART.

The CDR3 is 13 amino acids. Looked up from germline, CDR1 is GTSNPN and CDR2 is SVGIG (reference sequence). Trimming cost V 8 bases and J 1 base; bases outside gene matches: 5. Run at survey level, the immunoSEQ assay was version v3.0. Here immunoSEQ multiplex PCR was the method, and the copy in TCRdb shows in-frame clones only, minus some. This repertoire shows around 12,000 clones, about 74% found once; its top ten account for about 20%. The chain combines TRBV30 with TRBJ1-1; 9 nucleotides match TRBD1. Sequences were derived from unsorted PBMCs, sampled 0.5 years before starting antiretroviral therapy. This clonotype was sampled from a woman in her thirties or forties with HIV. The CDR3 here is CATDRGWNTEAFF. The CDR3 region has the DNA TGTGCCACGGACAGGGGATGGAACACTGAAGCTTTCTTT.